This TCR beta chain was recorded in a study of blood T cell repertoires in COVID-19. About the research overall: The study drew acute and convalescent COVID-19 samples from the United States, Italy and Spain.

The CDR3 is 14 residues long. Germline loops: CDR1 MNHEY, CDR2 SVGAGI. V trimming: 5 bases; J trimming: 3 bases; junction bases outside the gene matches: 7. The repertoire was sequenced with immunoSEQ multiplex PCR; TCRdb's copy has only in-frame clones and lacks some. This sample has tens of thousands of clones; approximately 86% occur once, and the top ten carry under 20%. This chain uses TRBV6-5 with TRBJ2-7, with TRBD1 matching over 7 bases. The TCR comes from a woman of 80 years or more with acute or convalescent COVID-19. Sequenced input: peripheral blood. For the CDR3, the DNA is TGTGCCAGCAGTCTACGGACAGGAAGCTACGAGCAGTACTTC. This encodes CASSLRTGSYEQYF.